This T cell receptor (beta chain) was documented in a study of blood T cell repertoires in COVID-19. Produced via immunoSEQ multiplex PCR; TCRdb's table is partial and in-frame only. Of about 90,000 clones listed, approximately 88% are singletons. The V gene lost 4 bases and the J gene lost 6 bases, with 14 bases spanning the gap. Germline CDR1 and CDR2: SGHRS and YFSETQ. The CDR3 has 13 residues. Source material: peripheral blood. The chain couples TRBV5-1 to TRBJ2-7; no clear D gene. The clonotype comes from a man aged 50 to 59 with COVID-19, enrolled during active disease. CDR3 residues: CASSASTQSEQYF. The CDR3 nucleotides are TGCGCCAGCAGCGCGTCTACACAGTCCGAGCAGTACTTC. Full variable domain (rest looked up from reference TRBV5-1 and TRBJ2-7): KAGVTQTPRYLIKTRGQQVTLSCSPISGHRSVSWYQQTPGQGLQFLFEYFSETQRNKGNFPGRFSGRQFSNSRSEMNVSTLELGDSALYLCASSASTQSEQYFGPGTRLTVT.